Below are 16 T cell receptor beta chains sequenced from a single sample in a study of neoadjuvant nivolumab and ipilimumab in lung cancer (dated by TCRdb to 2020 to 2022). The sample's time point, from its label and the paper: at surgical resection after neoadjuvant nivolumab +/- ipilimumab. The library was obtained by the immunoSEQ multiplex PCR assay. TCRdb's version of the immuneACCESS table is confined to in-frame rearrangements and falls short of the full clone set. An unresolved V gene accounts for under half of the shortfall where checked; the remainder is of unknown origin. The sample profile shows roughly 13,000 clones; about 94% of them were found once. The ten largest clones take up under 3% of the sample. Material: peripheral blood, obtained after neoadjuvant nivolumab, alone or with ipilimumab, at or shortly before surgery. The origin of the receptors is an adult with non-small cell lung cancer.

The chain carries TRBV9 and TRBJ2-1; unclear D gene. CDR1 is SGDLS, CDR2 YYNGEE, per germline. With 0 bases removed from V and 4 bases from J, the gap between germline ends came to 11 bases. The CDR3 sequence is 15 residues long. CDR3 sequence (DNA): TGTGCCAGCAGCGTAGTGGAGTGGCCGTACAATGAGCAGTTCTTC. As protein: CASSVVEWPYNEQFF.

The chain is built from TRBV19 and TRBJ2-1; 9 bases match TRBD1. The germline V gene has CDR1 LNHDA and CDR2 SQIVND (reference sequence). V shed 10 bases, J shed 5 bases, and the junction held 9 bases outside the gene matches. The CDR3 covers 14 residues. CDR3 protein: CATAGTGRNNEQFF. The CDR3, as DNA: TGTGCCACTGCGGGGACAGGGAGAAACAATGAGCAGTTCTTC.

The chain is built from TRBV27 and TRBJ2-5, with 8 bases aligning to TRBD1. V lost 4 bases and J lost 5; bases outside the gene matches: 3. The CDR3 consists of 13 residues. Per the germline V gene, CDR1 is MNHEY and CDR2 is SMNVEV (reference sequence). The CDR3 protein is CASSSNRGETQYF. For the CDR3, the DNA is TGTGCCAGCAGTTCCAACAGGGGGGAGACCCAGTACTTC.

The rearrangement uses TRBV11-3 and TRBJ2-1, with 12 bases fitting TRBD2. Germline trimming cut 0 bases from V and 6 bases from J; bases unmatched to any gene: 3. This CDR3 has 16 residues. Per the germline V gene, CDR1 is SGHNT and CDR2 is YENEEA. CDR3 protein: CASSLETSGSRNEQFF. DNA for the CDR3: TGTGCCAGCAGCTTAGAGACTAGCGGGAGTCGCAATGAGCAGTTCTTC.

The chain couples TRBV6-5 to TRBJ2-7; 10 bases agree with TRBD2. The CDR3 covers 12 residues. The junction had 0 bases not matched to a gene; V was cut back by 4 bases and J by 6 bases. Germline assignment: CDR1 MNHEY and CDR2 SVGAGI. CDR3 protein: CASSLAGGEQYF. The CDR3, as DNA: TGTGCCAGCAGTTTAGCGGGGGGCGAGCAGTACTTC.

The gene calls are TRBV5-1 and TRBJ1-1; D may be TRBD1 (5 bases). CDR1 is SGHRS, CDR2 YFSETQ, per germline. V was shortened by 4 bases and J by 3 bases, with 13 bases between the two germline ends. The CDR3 extends over 14 amino acids. CDR3 protein: CASSVAGTDTEAFF. DNA for the CDR3: TGCGCCAGCAGCGTGGCCGGGACGGACACTGAAGCTTTCTTT.

The chain employs TRBV6-5 and TRBJ1-4; tentative D call: TRBD1 (5 bases). Deletions cut 6 bases from V and 4 bases from J, with 12 bases between. CDR3 size: 14 residues. Germline V gene data show CDR1 as MNHEY and CDR2 as SVGAGI. DNA of the CDR3: TGTGCCAGCAGCAGGGAGATGGTTAATGAAAAACTGTTTTTT. It translates to CASSREMVNEKLFF.

This chain connects TRBV7-8 to TRBJ2-4; 9 positions agree with TRBD2. The CDR3 is 19 amino acids. Germline CDR1 is SGHVS and CDR2 is FQNEAQ. The junction had 21 bases not matched to a gene; V was cut back by 5 bases and J by 7 bases. The CDR3: CASSPLVGGAGGPGNIQYF. CDR3 in DNA: TGTGCCAGCAGCCCCCTCGTGGGCGGCGCGGGAGGGCCCGGGAACATTCAGTACTTC.

This sequence joins TRBV11-2 and TRBJ2-5; the D gene could be TRBD1 or TRBD2 (5 bases each). Trimming removed 8 bases from V and 5 bases from J, with 24 bases in between. CDR1 is SGHAT and CDR2 is FQNNGV in the germline V gene. The CDR3 is made up of 16 amino acids. The CDR3 sequence: CASRHPRGLSAETQYF. The CDR3 DNA reads TGTGCCAGCCGCCACCCGAGGGGCCTCTCCGCCGAGACCCAGTACTTC.

This chain links TRBV4-1 with TRBJ2-1, with 13 bases matching TRBD2. The CDR3 runs 17 residues. The ends lost 4 bases at V and 8 bases at J; junction bases unmatched: 11. Germline V CDR1 and CDR2: MGHRA, YSYEKL. As DNA, the CDR3 is TGCGCCAGCAGCCTCCAACCAGGACTAGCGGGAGTGGATGAGCAGTTCTTC. Its translation is CASSLQPGLAGVDEQFF.

CDR3 coding DNA: TGCGCCAGCAGCTTAACCGGGACAGGGGCTGGAAACACCATATATTTT. Translation gives CASSLTGTGAGNTIYF. V is TRBV5-1 and J is TRBJ1-3; 10 positions agree with TRBD1. The length of the CDR3 is 16 residues. Per germline, CDR1 SGHRS and CDR2 YFSETQ. V was clipped by 2 bases and J by 2 bases; unmatched bases: 4.

This rearrangement joins TRBV2 to TRBJ2-7; 14 bases match TRBD2. Germline values: CDR1 SNHLY, CDR2 FYNNEI. The CDR3 length is 17 residues. V lost 7 bases, J lost 5 bases, and 13 bases stayed unmatched. The CDR3 sequence is CASTDRGTSGRKNEQYF. CDR3 sequence (DNA): TGTGCCAGCACCGACAGGGGGACTAGCGGGAGAAAAAACGAGCAGTACTTC. Full variable domain (rest looked up from reference TRBV2 and TRBJ2-7): EPEVTQTPSHQVTQMGQEVILRCVPISNHLYFYWYRQILGQKVEFLVSFYNNEISEKSEIFDDQFSVERPDGSNFTLKIRSTKLEDSAMYFCASTDRGTSGRKNEQYFGPGTRLTVT.

This clone has only one observation. The chain couples TRBV9 to TRBJ2-7; D call uncertain. V lost 2 bases, J lost 1 base, and 10 bases lay in between. Germline V CDR1 and CDR2: SGDLS, YYNGEE. The CDR3 contains 14 residues. This chain's CDR3 is CASSVEAVSYEQYF. The CDR3 nucleotides are TGTGCCAGCAGCGTTGAGGCGGTGTCCTACGAGCAGTACTTC.

This chain joins TRBV4-2 and TRBJ1-3; D is unresolved. V was clipped by 0 bases and J by 2 bases, with 11 bases between them. The CDR3 length is 16 residues. CDR1 is LGHNA, CDR2 YNFKEQ, per germline. The CDR3 DNA sequence: TGTGCCAGCAGCCAAGAGACGCACGAACCTGGAAACACCATATATTTT. Translating it yields CASSQETHEPGNTIYF.

The V and J genes are TRBV10-3 and TRBJ2-7; D gene ambiguous. The CDR3 has 12 amino acids. Germline assignment: CDR1 ENHRY and CDR2 SYGVKD. V gave up 3 bases and J gave up 3 bases, with 6 bases separating them. The CDR3 protein is CAISDFGYEQYF. The CDR3 DNA is TGTGCCATCAGTGATTTTGGCTACGAGCAGTACTTC.

The V call is TRBV2, the J call TRBJ1-1; tentative D call: TRBD1 (5 bases). V lost 1 base, J lost 2 bases, and 11 bases lay in between. The CDR3 totals 15 residues. Germline loops: CDR1 SNHLY, CDR2 FYNNEI. As DNA, the CDR3 is TGTGCCAGCAGTGAAGGGGCAGGGCTTAACACTGAAGCTTTCTTT. Its protein product is CASSEGAGLNTEAFF.